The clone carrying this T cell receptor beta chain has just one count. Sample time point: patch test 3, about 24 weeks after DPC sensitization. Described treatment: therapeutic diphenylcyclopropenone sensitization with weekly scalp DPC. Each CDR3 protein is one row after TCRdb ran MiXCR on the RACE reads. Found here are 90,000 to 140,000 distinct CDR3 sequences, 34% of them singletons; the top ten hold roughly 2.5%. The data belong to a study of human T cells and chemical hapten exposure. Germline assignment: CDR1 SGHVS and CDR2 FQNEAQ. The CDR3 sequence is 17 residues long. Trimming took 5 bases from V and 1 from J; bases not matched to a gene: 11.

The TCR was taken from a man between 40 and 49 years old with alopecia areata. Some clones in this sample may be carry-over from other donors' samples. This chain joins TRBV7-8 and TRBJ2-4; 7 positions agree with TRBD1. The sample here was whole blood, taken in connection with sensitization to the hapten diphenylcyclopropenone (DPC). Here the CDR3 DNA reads TGTGCCAGCAGCGGGGACCCAGGGGGTCGGGCCAAAAACATTCAGTACTTC. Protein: CASSGDPGGRAKNIQYF. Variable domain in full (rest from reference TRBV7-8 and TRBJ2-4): GAGVSQSPRYKVAKRGQDVALRCDPISGHVSLFWYQQALGQGPEFLTYFQNEAQLDKSGLPSDRFFAERPEGSVSTLKIQRTQQEDSAVYLCASSGDPGGRAKNIQYFGAGTRLSVL.